This record covers a single T cell receptor (beta chain). Antigen: not known. The assay was immunoSEQ multiplex PCR, and TCRdb's table has in-frame clones only and misses some. There are about 71,000 clones in the sample; about 90% occur only once, and about 1.3% lies in the top ten. These data originate in a study of graft-versus-host responses after intestinal transplantation. Background on the study: Anti-thymocyte globulin induction preceded three to four years of tacrolimus and steroid maintenance in all recipients. Findings and caveats of the study: Association was observed between peak circulating GvH clone levels and early post-transplant HvG declines. Allografts carried high graft-versus-host to host-versus-graft clonal ratios in patients having graft-donor T cell macrochimerism.

Trimming cost V 5 bases and J 2 bases; bases outside gene matches: 6. Germline CDR1 and CDR2: SGDLS and YYNGEE. This CDR3 is 14 amino acids long. The specimen comprised unstimulated CD8+ T cells sorted from spleen or lymph node cells, sampled before intestinal transplant. This clonotype originated in a human donor who received an intestinal transplant. V is TRBV9 and J is TRBJ2-7, with TRBD1 matching 8 bases. The DNA for the CDR3 is TGTGCCAGCAGTCCCGGACAGGGCGCCTACGAGCAGTACTTC. Amino acid sequence: CASSPGQGAYEQYF. Together with reference TRBV9 and TRBJ2-7, the CDR3 gives the full variable domain: DSGVTQTPKHLITATGQRVTLRCSPRSGDLSVYWYQQSLDQGLQFLIQYYNGEERAKGNILERFSAQQFPDLHSELNLSSLELGDSALYFCASSPGQGAYEQYFGPGTRLTVT.